This T cell receptor (beta chain) appears in the sequencing data of a study of blood T cell repertoires in COVID-19. As for the study in general: COVID-19 samples, acute and convalescent, were from the United States, Italy and Spain. T cells, B-cell-depleted T cells, or PBMCs supplied cDNA or gDNA.

Original processing methods: Amplifying reference gene primers gave estimates of nucleated cell counts. The repertoire was sequenced with immunoSEQ multiplex PCR; TCRdb's copy has only in-frame clones and lacks some. V and J calls and clone size follow that table, whereas D and trimming were derived from the DNA. The sample contains roughly 240,000 clones, about 89% of which appear only once. The junction had 3 bases not matched to a gene; V was cut back by 6 bases and J by 2 bases. Looked up from germline, CDR1 is SGHTA and CDR2 is FQGNSA. The CDR3 has 15 amino acids. This TCR derives from a woman aged 60-70 years who had recovered from COVID-19. Sequencing was done on a sample of peripheral blood. This sequence joins TRBV7-2 and TRBJ2-7; 14 nucleotides line up with TRBD2. In nucleotides, the CDR3 is TGTGCCAGCAGGCCGACTAGCGGGGGGGCCTACGAGCAGTACTTC. Its protein product is CASRPTSGGAYEQYF.